Shown below are 26 T cell receptor beta chains from a single sample sequenced in a study of cytomegalovirus exposure and HLA in healthy donors. Primers for the PCR totalled 60 Vbeta and 13 Jbeta. Libraries were prepared by immunoSEQ multiplex PCR; TCRdb keeps only in-frame clonotypes and omits some of them. The data show roughly 190,000 clones, around 80% seen once. What was sequenced was PBMCs. These receptors were obtained from a man aged 40-50 years in good health and CMV-seropositive.

V gene TRBV9 combines with J gene TRBJ1-2; TRBD1 matches at 11 bases. V dropped 3 bases and J dropped 4; count of bases not matched to a gene: 11. This CDR3 comprises 17 residues. Germline-derived CDR1 and CDR2 are SGDLS and YYNGEE. The CDR3 protein is CASSASNGQGAVYGYTF. DNA for the CDR3: TGTGCCAGCAGCGCGTCAAATGGACAGGGGGCGGTCTATGGCTACACCTTC.

V and J are TRBV6-1 and TRBJ2-5, with TRBD2 identical over 8 bases. V dropped 6 bases and J dropped 5; count of bases not matched to a gene: 8. This CDR3 has 14 amino acids. Germline CDR1 reads MNHNS; CDR2 reads SASEGT. CDR3: CASRVPGGGETQYF. The CDR3 coding sequence is TGTGCCAGCAGGGTTCCCGGGGGGGGCGAGACCCAGTACTTC.

The V and J genes are TRBV30 and TRBJ1-1; D is uncertain. V dropped 0 bases and J dropped 5 bases, with 13 bases sitting between them. The CDR3 has 14 residues. The germline CDR1 and CDR2 sequences are GTSNPN and SVGIG (reference sequence). Written as DNA, the CDR3 is TGTGCCTGGAGTGTGCGCGGGGTAGGGACTGAAGCTTTCTTT. Protein: CAWSVRGVGTEAFF.

V is TRBV29-1 and J is TRBJ2-1; 8 bases map to TRBD1. This CDR3 contains 13 residues. CDR1 is SQVTM and CDR2 is ANQGSEA in the germline V gene. J was trimmed by 9 bases and V by 7 bases; bases with no gene match: 11. The CDR3 loop reads CSAQGEFVSEQFF. In DNA, the CDR3 is TGCAGCGCACAGGGGGAATTTGTGAGTGAGCAGTTCTTC.

V is TRBV2 and J is TRBJ1-5; tentative D call: TRBD1 (6 bases). CDR3 length: 15 residues. Trimming took off 5 bases at V and 1 base at J, with 12 bases between the two ends. Germline assignment: CDR1 SNHLY and CDR2 FYNNEI. The CDR3 DNA reads TGTGCCAGCAGTCCAGGGGAGTTGAGCAATCAGCCCCAGCATTTT. It is translated as CASSPGELSNQPQHF.

The chain joins TRBV28 to TRBJ2-5; 16 positions match TRBD2. V was pared by 4 bases and J by 7 bases, with 9 bases of the junction left unmatched. The CDR3 runs 17 residues. CDR1 is MDHEN, CDR2 SYDVKM, per germline. CDR3 DNA sequence: TGTGCCAGCAGTTACACGGGACTAGCGGGAGGGCCGGGGACCCAGTACTTC. Translation: CASSYTGLAGGPGTQYF.

The rearrangement links TRBV21-1 to TRBJ2-7; the table gives TRBD1 as D, unverified against the DNA. TRBV21-1 is listed as a pseudogene. This CDR3 spans 16 amino acids. Here the CDR3 DNA reads TGTGCCAGCAGCAAAGCGAAACAGTCCCACTCCTACGAGCAGTACTTC. It is translated as CASSKAKQSHSYEQYF.

The chain has TRBV6-1 and TRBJ2-5; 9 bases map to TRBD2. The CDR3 length is 13 residues. The germline CDR1 and CDR2 sequences are MNHNS and SASEGT. The trim removed 11 bases at V and 1 base at J, leaving 5 bases unmatched. As DNA, the CDR3 is TGTGCCGGACGACTAGCGGTCCAAGAGACCCAGTACTTC. Translation gives CAGRLAVQETQYF.

A word on this clone: The identical CDR3 is also encoded by other nucleotide sequences in the sample. The chain links TRBV9 to TRBJ1-1; D gene uncertain. This CDR3 region has 14 residues. Germline CDR1 SGDLS, CDR2 YYNGEE. The V gene lost 0 bases and the J gene lost 4 bases, with 10 bases spanning the gap. The CDR3 here is CASSVGGGVTEAFF. The CDR3 bases are TGTGCCAGCAGCGTAGGAGGCGGAGTCACTGAAGCTTTCTTT.

V usage is TRBV11-1 and J usage is TRBJ1-1; D unclear. The CDR3 runs 14 residues. The V and J ends lost 2 bases and 6 bases respectively, with 13 bases between them. Germline CDR1 SGHAT, CDR2 FQDESV (reference sequence). The CDR3 sequence is CASSLLAGGAEAFF. The CDR3 nucleotides are TGTGCCAGCAGCTTACTAGCGGGTGGGGCTGAAGCTTTCTTT.

This rearrangement joins TRBV7-9 to TRBJ1-1, with a tentative D call TRBD1 (6 bases). V lost 1 base, J lost 2 bases, and 8 bases lay in between. CDR3 length equals 14 residues. The germline CDR1 and CDR2 sequences are SEHNR and FQNEAQ (reference sequence). CDR3 DNA sequence: TGTGCCAGCAGCTTAGTGGGGGCTAACACTGAAGCTTTCTTT. This sequence encodes CASSLVGANTEAFF.

This clone was recorded once. The chain is built from TRBV30 and TRBJ1-5; D uncertain. The germline V gene encodes CDR1 GTSNPN and CDR2 SVGIG (reference sequence). The CDR3 loop spans 13 amino acids. V was cut by 1 base and J by 3 bases, with 7 bases left in between. The CDR3 here is CAWSGADNQPQHF. CDR3 coding DNA: TGTGCCTGGAGTGGGGCAGACAATCAGCCCCAGCATTTT. Based on the CDR3 plus reference TRBV30 and TRBJ1-5, the full variable domain is SQTIHQWPATLVQPVGSPLSLECTVEGTSNPNLYWYRQAAGRGLQLLFYSVGIGQISSEVPQNLSASRPQDRQFILSSKKLLLSDSGFYLCAWSGADNQPQHFGDGTRLSIL.

Here the CDR3 DNA reads TGTGCCAGCAGTGAAGGCGGGGGCTCCTACGAGCAGTACTTC. Translation gives CASSEGGGSYEQYF. The rearrangement uses TRBV6-1 and TRBJ2-7, with TRBD2 matching over 7 bases. The CDR3 contains 14 residues. Germline assignment: CDR1 MNHNS and CDR2 SASEGT. After removal of 1 base from V and 0 bases from J, the junction contained 0 bases not matched to a gene.

This clone has only one observation. This chain connects TRBV6-6 to TRBJ1-5; D is unclear. The V end lost 5 bases, the J end lost 6 bases, and 20 bases lay between the germline ends. The CDR3 sequence is 16 residues long. From germline, CDR1 is MNHNY and CDR2 SVGAGI (reference sequence). CDR3 in amino acids: CASSKQSGGRRQPQHF. The CDR3 DNA is TGTGCCAGCAGTAAACAATCGGGAGGGAGGCGTCAGCCCCAGCATTTT.

There are a few counts of this clone. The chain links TRBV5-5 to TRBJ2-5; TRBD1 might be the D (5 bases). The CDR3 is 13 amino acids. The V gene's germline CDR1 is SGHKS and CDR2 YYEKEE (reference sequence). V lost 0 bases and J lost 3, with 6 bases in between. CDR3 nucleotides: TGTGCCAGCAGCTTGGTAGGGGAAGAGACCCAGTACTTC. Residues: CASSLVGEETQYF.

CDR3 amino acids: CASSLGDPSTDTQYF. Here the CDR3 DNA reads TGCGCCAGCAGCTTAGGGGATCCTAGCACAGATACGCAGTATTTT. The chain employs TRBV5-1 and TRBJ2-3; D may be TRBD1 (5 bases). The germline V and J ends were trimmed by 2 bases and 0 bases, with 10 bases remaining between them. The CDR3 extends over 15 amino acids. Germline CDR1 is SGHRS and CDR2 is YFSETQ.

The sample holds a few counts of this clone. The chain recombines TRBV6-1 with TRBJ2-3; no firm D call. This CDR3 has 13 amino acids. V was clipped by 8 bases and J by 5 bases, with 14 bases between them. CDR1 MNHNS and CDR2 SASEGT come from the germline V gene. CDR3 region: CASHPHSLDTQYF. DNA of the CDR3: TGTGCCAGCCACCCCCACAGCTTAGATACGCAGTATTTT.

CDR3 DNA: TGTGCCACCAGCAGAGTAGGAGTTAGCTCCTACAATGAGCAGTTCTTC. It encodes CATSRVGVSSYNEQFF. The chain carries TRBV15 and TRBJ2-1; D unclear. The CDR3 loop spans 16 amino acids. Germline V gene sequence: CDR1 LNHNV, CDR2 YYDKDF (reference sequence). Trimming stripped 1 base from V and 0 bases from J, with 10 bases between.

The chain recombines TRBV5-1 with TRBJ2-1; 7 bases match TRBD1. This CDR3 contains 15 residues. Germline V lookup: CDR1 SGHRS, CDR2 YFSETQ. Losses at the gene ends were 1 base for V and 3 bases for J; bases not matched to a gene: 4. Written as DNA, the CDR3 is TGCGCCAGCAGCTTGCAGGGGGTTGGCTACAATGAGCAGTTCTTC. This translates into CASSLQGVGYNEQFF. Full variable domain (remainder filled in from reference TRBV5-1 and TRBJ2-1): KAGVTQTPRYLIKTRGQQVTLSCSPISGHRSVSWYQQTPGQGLQFLFEYFSETQRNKGNFPGRFSGRQFSNSRSEMNVSTLELGDSALYLCASSLQGVGYNEQFFGPGTRLTVL.

This clone came up a few times. The chain joins TRBV6-1 to TRBJ2-7; TRBD2 matches at 12 bases. V lost 4 bases, J lost 2 bases, and 0 bases stayed unmatched. In germline, CDR1 is MNHNS, CDR2 SASEGT. The CDR3 runs 14 residues. The CDR3, as DNA: TGTGCCAGCAGTGGACTAGCGGGAGCCTACGAGCAGTACTTC. It codes for CASSGLAGAYEQYF.

V and J are TRBV10-1 and TRBJ1-1; D not certain. Deletions cut 4 bases from V and 5 bases from J, with 14 bases between. The CDR3 contains 14 residues. Germline V gives CDR1 WNHNN, CDR2 SYGVQD (reference sequence). The CDR3 sequence is CASSVRPGRTEAFF. The CDR3 DNA reads TGCGCCAGCAGTGTTCGGCCAGGTAGAACTGAAGCTTTCTTT.

The rearrangement links TRBV11-2 to TRBJ2-2; D is ambiguous. V lost 4 bases and J lost 9, with 12 bases in between. CDR3 size: 13 residues. Per germline, CDR1 SGHAT and CDR2 FQNNGV. The CDR3 sequence: CASSSSGRRELFF. CDR3 in DNA: TGTGCCAGCAGCTCCTCAGGCCGCAGGGAGCTGTTTTTT.

The gene calls are TRBV6-1 and TRBJ2-5, with TRBD1 matching 7 bases. The J call may not be correct, given that the DNA end is closer to TRBJ2-7. The CDR3 is made up of 14 amino acids. CDR1 MNHNS and CDR2 SASEGT come from the germline V gene. CDR3 sequence (DNA): TGTGCCAGCAGACCTAACAGGGGTTCCTACGAGCAGTACTTC. Its protein is CASRPNRGSYEQYF.

CDR3 nucleotides: TGTGCCAGCAGTCGAACTAGCGGGAGCGCAGATACGCAGTATTTT. It yields the protein CASSRTSGSADTQYF. The rearrangement links TRBV6-4 to TRBJ2-3, with TRBD2 identical over 11 bases. The CDR3 length is 15 residues. Per the germline V gene, CDR1 is MRHNA and CDR2 is SNTAGT. With 5 bases clipped from V and 4 bases from J, the junction kept 5 bases outside the gene matches.

The chain combines TRBV11-2 with TRBJ1-1, with no clear D. CDR1 and CDR2 from the germline V gene are SGHAT and FQNNGV. V lost 5 bases and J 6 bases, leaving 13 bases between the germline ends. The CDR3 loop spans 13 amino acids. CDR3 nucleotide sequence: TGTGCCAGCAGCCGTGGCGGGAGCCCTGAAGCTTTCTTT. Amino acid sequence: CASSRGGSPEAFF.

This sequence joins TRBV27 and TRBJ2-7, with 7 bases lining up with TRBD1. Germline CDR1 and CDR2: MNHEY and SMNVEV (reference sequence). Trimming cost V 1 base and J 6 bases; bases outside gene matches: 9. The CDR3 is 15 amino acids. The CDR3 nucleotides read TGTGCCAGCAGTTTATATTGGGACAGACCTAGCGAGCAGTACTTC. Amino acid sequence: CASSLYWDRPSEQYF.